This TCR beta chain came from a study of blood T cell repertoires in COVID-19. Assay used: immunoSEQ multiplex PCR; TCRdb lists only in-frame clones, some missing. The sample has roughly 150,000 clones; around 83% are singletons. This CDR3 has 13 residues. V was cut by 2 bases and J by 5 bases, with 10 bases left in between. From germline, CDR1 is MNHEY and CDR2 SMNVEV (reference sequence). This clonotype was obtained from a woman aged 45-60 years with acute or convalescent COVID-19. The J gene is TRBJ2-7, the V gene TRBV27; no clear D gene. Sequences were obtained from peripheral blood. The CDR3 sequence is CASSLRDLDEQYF. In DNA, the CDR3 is TGTGCCAGCAGTTTACGAGACCTAGACGAGCAGTACTTC.